This TCR beta chain was observed in a study of long-term antiretroviral therapy in people with HIV. One or more pre-ART and two or more post-ART PBMC samples were available from each donor. Researchers report immunoSEQ v3.0 was run at survey level. Here immunoSEQ multiplex PCR was the method, and the copy in TCRdb shows in-frame clones only, minus some. The sample has tens of thousands of clones, nearly 95% seen once. J was trimmed by 5 bases and V by 8 bases; bases with no gene match: 7. The CDR3 contains 15 residues. CDR1 and CDR2 (germline): SNHLY, FYNNEI. Sequences were derived from unsorted PBMCs, sampled 6.2 years after starting antiretroviral therapy. This chain uses TRBV2 with TRBJ2-5; 14 nucleotides align to TRBD2. This sequence originates from a man aged 35 to 55 with HIV. CDR3 nucleotides: TGTGCCAGCCGACTGGGACTAGCGGGAGTGGAGACCCAGTACTTC. It codes for CASRLGLAGVETQYF. Complete variable domain (other parts from reference TRBV2 and TRBJ2-5): EPEVTQTPSHQVTQMGQEVILRCVPISNHLYFYWYRQILGQKVEFLVSFYNNEISEKSEIFDDQFSVERPDGSNFTLKIRSTKLEDSAMYFCASRLGLAGVETQYFGPGTRLLVL.